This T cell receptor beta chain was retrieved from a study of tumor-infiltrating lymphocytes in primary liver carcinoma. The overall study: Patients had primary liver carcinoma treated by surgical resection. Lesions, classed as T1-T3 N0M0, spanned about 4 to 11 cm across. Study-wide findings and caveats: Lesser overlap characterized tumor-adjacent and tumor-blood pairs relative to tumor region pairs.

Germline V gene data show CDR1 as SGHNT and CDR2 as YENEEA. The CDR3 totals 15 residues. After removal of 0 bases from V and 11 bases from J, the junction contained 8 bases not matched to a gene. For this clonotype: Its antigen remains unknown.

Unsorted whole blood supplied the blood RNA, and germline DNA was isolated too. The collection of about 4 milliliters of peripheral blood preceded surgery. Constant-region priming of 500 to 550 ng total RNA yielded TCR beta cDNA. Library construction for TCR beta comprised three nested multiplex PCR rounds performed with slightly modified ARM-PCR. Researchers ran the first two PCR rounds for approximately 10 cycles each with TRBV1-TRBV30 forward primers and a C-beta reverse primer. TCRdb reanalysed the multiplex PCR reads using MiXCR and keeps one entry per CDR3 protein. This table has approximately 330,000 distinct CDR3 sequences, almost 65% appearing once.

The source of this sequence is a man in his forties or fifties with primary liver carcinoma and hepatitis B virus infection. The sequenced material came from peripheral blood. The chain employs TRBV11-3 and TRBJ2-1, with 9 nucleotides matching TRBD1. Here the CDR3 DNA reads TGTGCCAGCAGCTTAGAACAGGGGGCGAAGTATAAGCAGTTCTTC. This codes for CASSLEQGAKYKQFF.